This TCR beta chain was sequenced during a study of cytotoxic CD8 clonotypes in ibrutinib-treated CLL. The CDR3 covers 13 residues. V was shortened by 5 bases and J by 0 bases, with 7 bases between the two germline ends. The germline gives CDR1 MNHNS, CDR2 SASEGT. Libraries were prepared by immunoSEQ multiplex PCR; TCRdb keeps only in-frame clonotypes and omits some of them. In the table there are about 120,000 clones, 58% of which are singletons. The source is a human donor with chronic lymphocytic leukemia. The chain is built from TRBV6-1 and TRBJ2-5, with D possibly TRBD2 on 5 matching bases. The sample consisted of PBMCs, taken after 24 months of ibrutinib treatment. CDR3: CASSLDYQETQYF. CDR3 DNA: TGTGCCAGCAGTTTGGACTACCAAGAGACCCAGTACTTC.